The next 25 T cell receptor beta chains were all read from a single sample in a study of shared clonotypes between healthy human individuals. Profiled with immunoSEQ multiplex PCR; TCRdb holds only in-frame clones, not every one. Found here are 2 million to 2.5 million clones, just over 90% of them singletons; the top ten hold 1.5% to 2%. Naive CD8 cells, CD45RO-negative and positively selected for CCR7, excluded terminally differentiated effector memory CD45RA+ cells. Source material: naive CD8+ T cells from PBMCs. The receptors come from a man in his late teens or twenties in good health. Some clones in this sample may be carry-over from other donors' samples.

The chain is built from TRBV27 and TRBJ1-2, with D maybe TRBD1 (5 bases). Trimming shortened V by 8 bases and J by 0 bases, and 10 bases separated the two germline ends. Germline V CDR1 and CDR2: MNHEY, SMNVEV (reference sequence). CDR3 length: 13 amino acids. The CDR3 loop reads CASGQPANYGYTF. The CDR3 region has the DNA TGTGCCAGCGGACAACCGGCTAACTATGGCTACACCTTC.

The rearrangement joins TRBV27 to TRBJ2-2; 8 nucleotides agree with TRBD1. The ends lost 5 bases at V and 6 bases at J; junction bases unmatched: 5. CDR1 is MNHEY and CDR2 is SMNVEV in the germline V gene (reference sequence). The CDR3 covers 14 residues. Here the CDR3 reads CASSLQGAAGELFF. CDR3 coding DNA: TGTGCCAGCAGTCTCCAGGGGGCCGCCGGGGAGCTGTTTTTT.

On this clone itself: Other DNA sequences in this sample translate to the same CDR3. CDR3: CASSPTVSGNTIYF. In DNA, the CDR3 is TGTGCCAGCAGCCCCACGGTGTCTGGAAACACCATATATTTT. The rearrangement joins TRBV7-9 to TRBJ1-3; D is unclear. The V gene's germline CDR1 is SEHNR and CDR2 FQNEAQ (reference sequence). The CDR3 runs to 14 residues. V gave up 5 bases and J gave up 1 base, with 9 bases separating them.

The CDR3 DNA follows: TGTGCCAGTAGTCTAGGGAAGGGGATCTCCTACGAGCAGTACTTC. Residues: CASSLGKGISYEQYF. This chain joins TRBV19 and TRBJ2-7; a possible D gene is TRBD1 (5 bases). There are 15 residues in the CDR3. The V end was cut by 5 bases, the J end by 0 bases, with 14 bases between. The germline CDR1 and CDR2 sequences are LNHDA and SQIVND (reference sequence). Supplemented by reference TRBV19 and TRBJ2-7, the full variable domain reads DGGITQSPKYLFRKEGQNVTLSCEQNLNHDAMYWYRQDPGQGLRLIYYSQIVNDFQKGDIAEGYSVSREKKESFPLTVTSAQKNPTAFYLCASSLGKGISYEQYFGPGTRLTVT.

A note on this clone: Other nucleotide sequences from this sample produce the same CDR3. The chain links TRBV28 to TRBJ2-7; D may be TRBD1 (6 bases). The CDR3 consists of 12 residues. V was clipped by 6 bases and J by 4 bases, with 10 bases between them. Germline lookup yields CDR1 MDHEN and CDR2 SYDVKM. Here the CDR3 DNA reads TGTGCCAGCAGCCCAGGGGAATACGAGCAGTACTTC. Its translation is CASSPGEYEQYF.

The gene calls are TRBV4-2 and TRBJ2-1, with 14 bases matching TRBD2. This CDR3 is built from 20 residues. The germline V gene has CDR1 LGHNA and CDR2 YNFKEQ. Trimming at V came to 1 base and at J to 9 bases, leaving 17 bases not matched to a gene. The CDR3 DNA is TGTGCCAGCAGCCAAGGGGGACTAGCGGGGGTGGAAGGGTCTAAGGGTGAGCAGTTCTTC. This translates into CASSQGGLAGVEGSKGEQFF.

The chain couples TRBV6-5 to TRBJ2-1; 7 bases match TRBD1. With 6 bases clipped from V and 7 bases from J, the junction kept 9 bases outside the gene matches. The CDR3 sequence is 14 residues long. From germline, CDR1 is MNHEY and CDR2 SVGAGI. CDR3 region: CASSLSRGRNEQFF. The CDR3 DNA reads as TGTGCCAGCAGCCTTTCGAGGGGGCGGAATGAGCAGTTCTTC.

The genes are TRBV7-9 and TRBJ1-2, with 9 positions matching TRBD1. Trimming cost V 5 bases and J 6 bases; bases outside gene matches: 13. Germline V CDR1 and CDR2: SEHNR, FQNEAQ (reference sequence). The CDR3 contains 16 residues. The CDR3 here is CASSIRTGGAFDGYTF. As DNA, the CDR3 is TGTGCCAGCAGCATAAGAACAGGGGGCGCATTTGATGGCTACACCTTC.

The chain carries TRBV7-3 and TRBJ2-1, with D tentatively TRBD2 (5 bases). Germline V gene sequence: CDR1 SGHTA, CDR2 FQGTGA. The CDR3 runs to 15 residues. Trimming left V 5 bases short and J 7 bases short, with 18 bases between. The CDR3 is CASSLRASIYNEQFF. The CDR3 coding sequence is TGTGCCAGCAGCCTCCGGGCTAGCATCTATAATGAGCAGTTCTTC.

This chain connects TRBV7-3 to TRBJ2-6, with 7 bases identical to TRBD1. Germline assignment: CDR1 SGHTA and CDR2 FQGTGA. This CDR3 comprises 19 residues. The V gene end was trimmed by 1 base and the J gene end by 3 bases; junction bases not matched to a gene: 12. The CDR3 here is CASSLRGTALGNGANVLTF. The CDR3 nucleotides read TGTGCCAGCAGCTTAAGGGGGACAGCCCTGGGGAATGGGGCCAACGTCCTGACTTTC.

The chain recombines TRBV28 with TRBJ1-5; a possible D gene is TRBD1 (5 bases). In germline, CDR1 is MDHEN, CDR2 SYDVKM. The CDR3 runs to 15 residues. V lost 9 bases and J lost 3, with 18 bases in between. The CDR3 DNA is TGTGCCAGTAGCCCCACGGGGGGGGACAATCAGCCCCAGCATTTT. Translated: CASSPTGGDNQPQHF.

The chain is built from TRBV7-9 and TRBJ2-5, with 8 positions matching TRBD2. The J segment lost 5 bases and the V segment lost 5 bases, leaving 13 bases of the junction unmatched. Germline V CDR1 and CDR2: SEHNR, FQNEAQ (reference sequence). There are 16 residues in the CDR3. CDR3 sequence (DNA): TGTGCCAGCAGCCCGCAAGGGGTAGCGGGAAGGGAGACCCAGTACTTC. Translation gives CASSPQGVAGRETQYF.

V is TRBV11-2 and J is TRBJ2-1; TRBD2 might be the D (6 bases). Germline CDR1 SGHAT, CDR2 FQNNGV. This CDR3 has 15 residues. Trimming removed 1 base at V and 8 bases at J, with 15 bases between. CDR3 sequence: CASSLVGGQMDEQFF. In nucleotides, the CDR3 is TGTGCCAGCAGCTTAGTGGGGGGTCAAATGGATGAGCAGTTCTTC.

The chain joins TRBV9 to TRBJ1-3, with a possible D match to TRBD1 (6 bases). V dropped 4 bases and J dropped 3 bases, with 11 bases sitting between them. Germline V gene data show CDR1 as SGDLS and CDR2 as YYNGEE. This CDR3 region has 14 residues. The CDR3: CASSTGSDGNTIYF. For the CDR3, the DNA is TGTGCCAGCAGCACAGGGTCGGATGGAAACACCATATATTTT.

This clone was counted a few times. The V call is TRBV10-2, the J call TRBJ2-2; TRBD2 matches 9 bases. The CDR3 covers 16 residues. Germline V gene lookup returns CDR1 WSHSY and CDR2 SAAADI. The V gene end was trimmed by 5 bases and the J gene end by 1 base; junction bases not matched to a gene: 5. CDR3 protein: CASSPNSGGNTGELFF. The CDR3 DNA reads TGCGCCAGCAGTCCCAATAGCGGGGGGAACACCGGGGAGCTGTTTTTT.

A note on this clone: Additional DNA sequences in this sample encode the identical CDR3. The CDR3 sequence: CASSLGPRNEQFF. The CDR3 DNA sequence: TGTGCCAGCAGTTTGGGACCGCGCAATGAGCAGTTCTTC. The rearrangement joins TRBV27 to TRBJ2-1; perhaps D is TRBD1 or TRBD2 (5 bases each). This CDR3 comprises 13 residues. CDR1 and CDR2 (germline): MNHEY, SMNVEV (reference sequence). The ends were cut back, 3 bases at V and 6 bases at J, with 9 bases in the middle.

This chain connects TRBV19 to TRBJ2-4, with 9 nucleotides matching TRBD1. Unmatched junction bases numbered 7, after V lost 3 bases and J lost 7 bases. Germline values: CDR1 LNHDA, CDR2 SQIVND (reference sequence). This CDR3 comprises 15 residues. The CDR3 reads CASSITGGGMNIQYF. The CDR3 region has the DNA TGTGCCAGTAGTATCACAGGGGGCGGTATGAACATTCAGTACTTC.

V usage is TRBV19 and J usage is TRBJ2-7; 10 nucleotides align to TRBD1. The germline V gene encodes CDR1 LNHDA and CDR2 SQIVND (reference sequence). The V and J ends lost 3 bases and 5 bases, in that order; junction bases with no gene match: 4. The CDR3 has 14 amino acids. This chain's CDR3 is CASSIGTGDDEQYF. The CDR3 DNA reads TGTGCCAGTAGTATTGGGACAGGGGATGACGAGCAGTACTTC.

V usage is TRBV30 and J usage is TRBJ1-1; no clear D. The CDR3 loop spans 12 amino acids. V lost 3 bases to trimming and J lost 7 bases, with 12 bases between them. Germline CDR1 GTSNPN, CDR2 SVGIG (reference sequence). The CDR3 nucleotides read TGTGCCTGGAGAACCGACAAGCTTGAAGCTTTCTTT. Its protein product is CAWRTDKLEAFF. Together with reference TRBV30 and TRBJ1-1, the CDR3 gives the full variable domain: SQTIHQWPATLVQPVGSPLSLECTVEGTSNPNLYWYRQAAGRGLQLLFYSVGIGQISSEVPQNLSASRPQDRQFILSSKKLLLSDSGFYLCAWRTDKLEAFFGQGTRLTVV.

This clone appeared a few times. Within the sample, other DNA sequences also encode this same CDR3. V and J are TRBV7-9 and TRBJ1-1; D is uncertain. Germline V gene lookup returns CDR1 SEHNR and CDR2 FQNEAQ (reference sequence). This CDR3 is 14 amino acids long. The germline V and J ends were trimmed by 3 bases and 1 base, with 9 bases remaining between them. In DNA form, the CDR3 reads TGTGCCAGCAGCTTCGGAGATTCGAACACTGAAGCTTTCTTT. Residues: CASSFGDSNTEAFF.

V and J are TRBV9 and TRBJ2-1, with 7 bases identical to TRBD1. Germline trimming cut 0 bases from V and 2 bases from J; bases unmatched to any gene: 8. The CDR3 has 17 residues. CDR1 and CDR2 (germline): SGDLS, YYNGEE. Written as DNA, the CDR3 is TGTGCCAGCAGCGTAGATGGTCGGACAGGCCCCTACAATGAGCAGTTCTTC. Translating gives CASSVDGRTGPYNEQFF.

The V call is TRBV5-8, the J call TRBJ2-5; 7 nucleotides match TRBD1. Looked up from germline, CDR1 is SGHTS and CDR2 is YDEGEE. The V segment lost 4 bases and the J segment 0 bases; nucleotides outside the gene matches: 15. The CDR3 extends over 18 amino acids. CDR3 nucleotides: TGTGCCAGCAGCCCCGGACCGGGACAGAGTCCCTACCAAGAGACCCAGTACTTC. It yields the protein CASSPGPGQSPYQETQYF.

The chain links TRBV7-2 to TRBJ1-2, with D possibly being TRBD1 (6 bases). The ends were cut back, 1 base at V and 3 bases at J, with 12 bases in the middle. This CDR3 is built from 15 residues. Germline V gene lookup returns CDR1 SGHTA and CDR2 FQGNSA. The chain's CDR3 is CASSLVGGQDYGYTF. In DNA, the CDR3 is TGTGCCAGCAGCTTAGTGGGGGGGCAGGACTATGGCTACACCTTC.

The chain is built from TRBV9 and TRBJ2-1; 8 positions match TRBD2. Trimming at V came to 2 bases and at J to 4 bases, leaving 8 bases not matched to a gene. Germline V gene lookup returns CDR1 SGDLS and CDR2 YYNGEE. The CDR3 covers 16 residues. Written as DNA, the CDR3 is TGTGCCAGCAGCGTCCTCGGCGGGAGGACTTACAATGAGCAGTTCTTC. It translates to CASSVLGGRTYNEQFF.

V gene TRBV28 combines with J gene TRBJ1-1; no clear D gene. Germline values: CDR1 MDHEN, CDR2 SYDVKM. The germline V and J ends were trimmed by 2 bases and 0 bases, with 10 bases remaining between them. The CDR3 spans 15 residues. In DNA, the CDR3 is TGTGCCAGCAGTTTAAGTAGGAGAATGAACACTGAAGCTTTCTTT. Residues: CASSLSRRMNTEAFF.